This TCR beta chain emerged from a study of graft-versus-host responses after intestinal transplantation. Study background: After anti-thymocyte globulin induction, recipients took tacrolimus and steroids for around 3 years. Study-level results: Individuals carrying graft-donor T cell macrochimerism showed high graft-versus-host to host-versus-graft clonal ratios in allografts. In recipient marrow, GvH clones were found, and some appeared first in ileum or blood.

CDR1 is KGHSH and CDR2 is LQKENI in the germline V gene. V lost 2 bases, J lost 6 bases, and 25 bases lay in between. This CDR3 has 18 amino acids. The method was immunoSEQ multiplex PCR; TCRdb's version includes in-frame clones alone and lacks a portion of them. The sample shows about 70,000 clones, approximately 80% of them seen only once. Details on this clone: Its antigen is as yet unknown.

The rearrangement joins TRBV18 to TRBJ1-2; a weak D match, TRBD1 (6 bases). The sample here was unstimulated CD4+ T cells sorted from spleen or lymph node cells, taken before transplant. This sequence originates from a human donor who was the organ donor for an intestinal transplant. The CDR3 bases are TGTGCCAGCTCACCAGATCTTACTGGGAGTCGGACAGTGCATGGCTACACCTTC. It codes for CASSPDLTGSRTVHGYTF.